The clone carrying this TCR beta chain was detected only a few times. The antigen is undetermined. It was with 60 Vbeta and 13 Jbeta primers that the PCR ran. Data came from immunoSEQ multiplex PCR; TCRdb stores just in-frame clones and leaves some out. The sample holds 110,000 or so clones, roughly 70% seen once. This sample was taken from a study of cytomegalovirus exposure and HLA in healthy donors. All donors participated as healthy donors of bone marrow. The CDR3 totals 15 residues. Germline trimming cut 6 bases from V and 7 bases from J; bases unmatched to any gene: 7. From germline, CDR1 is MRHNA and CDR2 SNTAGT. Study-wide points: Reportedly, fewer N-insertions than the approximately 650-donor mean appeared in an Asian-associated ancestry cluster in a later analysis. Across HLA loci, a later analysis found differing TCR association rates, with DRB1 most and HLA-C fewest.

The receptor was isolated from a man aged 18 to 30 in good health and CMV-seropositive. Sequencing input: PBMCs. The rearrangement links TRBV6-4 to TRBJ2-1; 12 nucleotides match TRBD2. This chain's CDR3 is CASSTTSGGQNEQFF. The DNA of the CDR3 is TGTGCCAGCAGCACTACTAGCGGGGGGCAGAATGAGCAGTTCTTC.